The 29 T cell receptor beta chains presented below share a single source sample, sequenced in a study of a mutant IDH1 vaccine in newly diagnosed glioma. The antigens of these receptors remain unknown. Sequencing was performed with immunoSEQ multiplex PCR; in TCRdb, only in-frame clones are kept and a portion is missing. The sample yields 45,000 to 60,000 clones, 91% seen once. Time point given: week 11, during vaccination. Topical imiquimod accompanied each vaccine dose, which consisted of 300 ug of mutant IDH1 20-mer peptide. The sequencing here drew on PBMCs, taken from a glioma patient whose treatment included an IDH1 peptide vaccine. These receptors were collected from a man aged 45 to 65 with glioma.

This sequence joins TRBV5-6 and TRBJ2-3, with D perhaps matching TRBD2 (6 bases). This CDR3 contains 14 residues. V dropped 5 bases and J dropped 4 bases, with 14 bases sitting between them. The germline V gene encodes CDR1 SGHDT and CDR2 YYEEEE. The CDR3: CASRPGTLSDTQYF. CDR3 DNA: TGTGCCAGCAGACCCGGGACTCTATCAGATACGCAGTATTTT.

CDR3 nucleotide sequence: TGTGCCAGCAGCCTACAAGGGCAAGTCAAAAACATTCAGTACTTC. Amino acids: CASSLQGQVKNIQYF. The chain has TRBV7-2 and TRBJ2-4, with D unresolved. The CDR3 has 15 residues. The germline CDR1 and CDR2 sequences are SGHTA and FQGNSA. Trimming pared 5 bases from V and 3 bases from J, leaving 14 bases between.

The chain joins TRBV2 to TRBJ2-7; no firm D call. Germline CDR1 SNHLY, CDR2 FYNNEI. The CDR3 has 13 amino acids. V was trimmed by 5 bases and J by 2 bases, leaving 10 bases between them. Written as DNA, the CDR3 is TGTGCCAGCAGTAAACCCATTACCTACGAGCAGTACTTC. The encoded protein is CASSKPITYEQYF. Using reference TRBV2 and TRBJ2-7 for the parts outside the CDR3, the full variable domain is EPEVTQTPSHQVTQMGQEVILRCVPISNHLYFYWYRQILGQKVEFLVSFYNNEISEKSEIFDDQFSVERPDGSNFTLKIRSTKLEDSAMYFCASSKPITYEQYFGPGTRLTVT.

This chain links TRBV6-1 with TRBJ1-5, with 9 bases aligning to TRBD1. After removal of 5 bases from V and 2 bases from J, the junction contained 4 bases not matched to a gene. CDR1 and CDR2 from the germline V gene are MNHNS and SASEGT. CDR3 size: 15 residues. CDR3 region: CASSPTGGGNQPQHF. The CDR3 DNA follows: TGTGCCAGCAGTCCTACAGGGGGCGGCAATCAGCCCCAGCATTTT.

The chain employs TRBV4-3 and TRBJ2-2, with 13 bases lining up with TRBD2. V shed 1 base, J shed 8 bases, and the junction held 4 bases outside the gene matches. Germline V lookup: CDR1 LGHNA, CDR2 YSLEER. CDR3 length: 16 residues. The CDR3 sequence is CASSQGLAGGPGELFF. CDR3 bases: TGCGCCAGCAGCCAAGGACTAGCGGGGGGTCCTGGGGAGCTGTTTTTT.

The rearrangement links TRBV6-5 to TRBJ2-7; 11 bases map to TRBD2. The junction had 3 bases not matched to a gene; V was cut back by 5 bases and J by 3 bases. Germline loops: CDR1 MNHEY, CDR2 SVGAGI. The CDR3 is made up of 14 amino acids. The CDR3 sequence: CASSQTSGVYEQYF. CDR3 nucleotide sequence: TGTGCCAGCAGTCAGACTAGCGGGGTCTACGAGCAGTACTTC.

The genes are TRBV6-5 and TRBJ2-7; the D gene is possibly TRBD1 (5 bases). Germline values: CDR1 MNHEY, CDR2 SVGAGI. The CDR3 consists of 14 residues. V lost 6 bases, J lost 2 bases, and 14 bases lay in between. The CDR3 reads CASRRTFLPYEQYF. The DNA for the CDR3 is TGTGCCAGCAGACGGACATTTCTTCCCTACGAGCAGTACTTC.

The rearrangement uses TRBV19 and TRBJ1-6; the match to TRBD1 covers 9 bases. Per germline, CDR1 LNHDA and CDR2 SQIVND (reference sequence). This CDR3 is 16 amino acids long. With V trimmed by 5 bases and J by 9 bases, 11 bases remained unmatched. CDR3 in DNA: TGTGCCAGTAGTGACCGGACAGGGGTCGGTTCTTCACCCCTCCACTTT. This encodes CASSDRTGVGSSPLHF.

This clone was seen just once. The rearrangement joins TRBV11-2 to TRBJ2-1, with a tentative D call TRBD2 (5 bases). Germline V gene sequence: CDR1 SGHAT, CDR2 FQNNGV. The CDR3 runs 14 residues. Trimming left V 2 bases short and J 7 bases short, with 12 bases between. CDR3 sequence: CASSLRTVLNEQFF. CDR3 coding DNA: TGTGCCAGCAGCTTAAGGACTGTGCTGAATGAGCAGTTCTTC. Together with reference TRBV11-2 and TRBJ2-1, the CDR3 gives the full variable domain: EAGVAQSPRYKIIEKRQSVAFWCNPISGHATLYWYQQILGQGPKLLIQFQNNGVVDDSQLPKDRFSAERLKGVDSTLKIQPAKLEDSAVYLCASSLRTVLNEQFFGPGTRLTVL.

The genes are TRBV5-5 and TRBJ1-5; TRBD1 might be the D (6 bases). The germline gives CDR1 SGHKS, CDR2 YYEKEE (reference sequence). Trimming shortened V by 0 bases and J by 3 bases, and 13 bases separated the two germline ends. This CDR3 is built from 16 residues. The CDR3 DNA reads as TGTGCCAGCAGCTTGGGAACCAGGGGCATCAATCAGCCCCAGCATTTT. It specifies CASSLGTRGINQPQHF.

This clone was recorded once. J is TRBJ2-3 and V is TRBV6-5; either TRBD1 or TRBD2 may supply D (5 bases each). V gave up 5 bases and J gave up 0 bases, with 12 bases separating them. This CDR3 spans 15 amino acids. Germline assignment: CDR1 MNHEY and CDR2 SVGAGI. CDR3 in amino acids: CASSPQGVSTDTQYF. The CDR3 DNA sequence: TGTGCCAGCAGTCCGCAGGGAGTTAGCACAGATACGCAGTATTTT.

The genes are TRBV5-5 and TRBJ1-4; D perhaps matches TRBD1 (6 bases). Trimming took off 4 bases at V and 8 bases at J, with 15 bases between the two ends. The CDR3 totals 14 residues. Germline CDR1 reads SGHKS; CDR2 reads YYEKEE (reference sequence). The CDR3 nucleotides read TGTGCCAGCAGCCCCGGGCAGGGGTGGGAAAAACTGTTTTTT. This encodes CASSPGQGWEKLFF.

The sample holds one count of this clone. This sequence joins TRBV7-2 and TRBJ2-7, with D possibly being TRBD1 (6 bases). Germline loops: CDR1 SGHTA, CDR2 FQGNSA. The CDR3 extends over 15 amino acids. The V gene lost 2 bases and the J gene lost 2 bases, with 13 bases spanning the gap. CDR3: CASSLTGTQAYEQYF. In nucleotides, the CDR3 is TGTGCCAGCAGCTTAACCGGGACACAGGCCTACGAGCAGTACTTC.

The genes are TRBV6-5 and TRBJ1-1; no clear D. Germline assignment: CDR1 MNHEY and CDR2 SVGAGI. The CDR3 is 14 residues long. Trimming left V 0 bases short and J 2 bases short, with 7 bases between. The CDR3 DNA reads as TGTGCCAGCAGTTACTCAGGCGATAACACTGAAGCTTTCTTT. It codes for CASSYSGDNTEAFF.

The chain has TRBV28 and TRBJ1-2; perhaps TRBD1 as D (5 bases). Germline values: CDR1 MDHEN, CDR2 SYDVKM. This CDR3 region has 12 residues. V dropped 10 bases and J dropped 4 bases, with 13 bases sitting between them. Written as DNA, the CDR3 is TGTGCCACCAAACCGGGACCCTATGGCTACACCTTC. The encoded protein is CATKPGPYGYTF.

CDR3: CASSLWAYQETQYF. For the CDR3, the DNA is TGTGCCAGCAGCTTATGGGCGTACCAAGAGACCCAGTACTTC. The chain is built from TRBV13 and TRBJ2-5; D not certain. This CDR3 spans 14 amino acids. Germline V CDR1 and CDR2: PRHDT, FYEKMQ (reference sequence). V was pared by 2 bases and J by 0 bases, with 7 bases between.

Sample share makes this clone medium-sized. The DNA of the CDR3 is TGCAGCGTTGTCCTGATCGGGGTTGAAGAGACCCAGTACTTC. It codes for CSVVLIGVEETQYF. The chain is built from TRBV29-1 and TRBJ2-5; weak D call: TRBD2 (5 bases). V dropped 4 bases and J dropped 3 bases, with 15 bases sitting between them. The CDR3 spans 14 residues. Germline lookup yields CDR1 SQVTM and CDR2 ANQGSEA.

This rearrangement joins TRBV27 to TRBJ2-1; D not certain. This CDR3 comprises 13 residues. The germline V gene encodes CDR1 MNHEY and CDR2 SMNVEV (reference sequence). V dropped 1 base and J dropped 6 bases, with 7 bases sitting between them. CDR3 sequence (DNA): TGTGCCAGCAGTTTATATAGGCTCAATGAGCAGTTCTTC. Translation gives CASSLYRLNEQFF.

This clone was detected only once. This chain links TRBV27 with TRBJ1-2, with D possibly matching TRBD1 (5 bases). Trimming left V 4 bases short and J 2 bases short, with 11 bases between. The CDR3 is 14 amino acids. CDR1 MNHEY and CDR2 SMNVEV come from the germline V gene (reference sequence). CDR3 coding DNA: TGTGCCAGCAGTTACGACAGCGCCAACTATGGCTACACCTTC. It yields the protein CASSYDSANYGYTF.

This chain links TRBV29-1 with TRBJ2-5; D not resolved. Per germline, CDR1 SQVTM and CDR2 ANQGSEA. The ends were cut back, 4 bases at V and 1 base at J, with 7 bases in the middle. The CDR3 loop spans 12 amino acids. CDR3 coding DNA: TGCAGCGTTGGAGGCCTCCAAGAGACCCAGTACTTC. Protein: CSVGGLQETQYF.

This CDR3 reads CASSKVGGEQYF. The CDR3 DNA sequence: TGCGCCAGCAGCAAGGTGGGAGGGGAGCAGTACTTC. J is TRBJ2-7 and V is TRBV5-1, with 7 bases fitting TRBD2. The germline V gene encodes CDR1 SGHRS and CDR2 YFSETQ. V gave up 4 bases and J gave up 7 bases; unmatched junction bases: 5. CDR3 length equals 12 residues.

CDR3 in DNA: TGTGCCATCAGTGCGGACCAGGGGGCGCGAGAAGCTTTCTTT. It yields the protein CAISADQGAREAFF. The chain carries TRBV10-3 and TRBJ1-1; 8 bases align to TRBD1. The CDR3 is 14 residues long. Trimming at V came to 4 bases and at J to 8 bases, leaving 9 bases not matched to a gene. The germline V gene encodes CDR1 ENHRY and CDR2 SYGVKD.

V and J are TRBV18 and TRBJ2-7; D is unclear. From germline, CDR1 is KGHSH and CDR2 LQKENI. V gave up 2 bases and J gave up 3 bases, with 5 bases separating them. The CDR3 sequence is 12 residues long. CDR3 DNA sequence: TGTGCCAGCTCACCAGGGGTCTACGAGCAGTACTTC. It translates to CASSPGVYEQYF.

V and J are TRBV28 and TRBJ1-4; the D gene is possibly TRBD1 (5 bases). The CDR3 sequence is 14 residues long. Between the trimmed V and J ends, which lost 6 bases and 4 bases, there was a span of 12 bases. Germline V CDR1 and CDR2: MDHEN, SYDVKM. The CDR3 region has the DNA TGTGCCAGCAGGTGGGGCTGGGGTAATGAAAAACTGTTTTTT. Translating gives CASRWGWGNEKLFF.

V is TRBV2 and J is TRBJ2-1; the match to TRBD2 covers 10 bases. The length of the CDR3 is 16 residues. V lost 7 bases and J lost 5; bases outside the gene matches: 11. In germline, CDR1 is SNHLY, CDR2 FYNNEI. Written as DNA, the CDR3 is TGTGCCAGCAAAAGCGGGGGGGCTTCGTGGGACAATGAGCAGTTCTTC. This gives the protein CASKSGGASWDNEQFF.

The chain joins TRBV29-1 to TRBJ2-3; 8 bases are shared with TRBD2. CDR3 length: 14 residues. Germline assignment: CDR1 SQVTM and CDR2 ANQGSEA. V shed 2 bases, J shed 4 bases, and the junction held 5 bases outside the gene matches. CDR3 residues: CSVESGSRADTQYF. In DNA form, the CDR3 reads TGCAGCGTTGAAAGCGGGAGCCGGGCAGATACGCAGTATTTT.

The rearrangement uses TRBV5-8 and TRBJ1-4; a weak D match, TRBD1 (5 bases). Trimming took off 0 bases at V and 5 bases at J, with 11 bases between the two ends. CDR1 SGHTS and CDR2 YDEGEE come from the germline V gene. The CDR3 is 15 amino acids. Written as DNA, the CDR3 is TGTGCCAGCAGCTTGGCGGGGACGGAGAATGAAAAACTGTTTTTT. Translation gives CASSLAGTENEKLFF.

This chain uses TRBV7-9 with TRBJ2-3; the match to TRBD2 covers 9 bases. V shed 5 bases and J 1 base; nucleotides not matched to a gene: 13. Germline V gene sequence: CDR1 SEHNR, CDR2 FQNEAQ (reference sequence). The CDR3 has 18 residues. This chain's CDR3 is CASSLVRWREGRTDTQYF. Written as DNA, the CDR3 is TGTGCCAGCAGCCTAGTTCGGTGGCGGGAGGGTCGCACAGATACGCAGTATTTT.

The V and J genes are TRBV7-6 and TRBJ2-5; TRBD2 agrees at 7 bases. Trimming cost V 1 base and J 3 bases; bases outside gene matches: 14. The CDR3 totals 18 residues. Looked up from germline, CDR1 is SGHVS and CDR2 is FNYEAQ. CDR3 sequence: CASSLVVEKPSGEETQYF. The CDR3 DNA follows: TGTGCCAGCAGCTTAGTGGTAGAAAAGCCGAGCGGGGAAGAGACCCAGTACTTC.